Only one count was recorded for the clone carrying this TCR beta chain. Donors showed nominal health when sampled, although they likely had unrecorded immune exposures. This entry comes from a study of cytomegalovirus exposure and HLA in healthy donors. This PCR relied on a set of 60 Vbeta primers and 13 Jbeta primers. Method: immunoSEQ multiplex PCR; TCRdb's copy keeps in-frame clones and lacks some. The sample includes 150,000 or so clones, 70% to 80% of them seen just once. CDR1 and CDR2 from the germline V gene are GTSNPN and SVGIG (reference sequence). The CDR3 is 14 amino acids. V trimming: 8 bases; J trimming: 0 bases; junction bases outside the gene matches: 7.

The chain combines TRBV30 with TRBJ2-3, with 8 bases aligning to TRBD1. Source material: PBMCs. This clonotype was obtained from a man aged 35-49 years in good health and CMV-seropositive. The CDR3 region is CAGPDRESTDTQYF. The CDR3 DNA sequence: TGTGCCGGACCGGACAGGGAAAGCACAGATACGCAGTATTTT.